These 23 T cell receptor beta chains were all obtained from the same sample, sequenced in a study of CD8 T cells in Susac syndrome. Roughly 0.45 to 1 ug RNA was reverse transcribed with random hexamers. TCRdb used MiXCR to reprocess the immunoSEQ multiplex PCR reads, holding one entry per CDR3 protein. The sample holds approximately 190,000 distinct CDR3 sequences, about 94% seen once. Sequencing was carried out using CD4+ T cells from PBMCs. The receptors stem from a human donor with Susac syndrome.

The chain uses TRBV5-1 and TRBJ1-2; 11 nucleotides agree with TRBD1. The V gene end was trimmed by 2 bases and the J gene end by 4 bases; junction bases not matched to a gene: 7. CDR3 length: 16 amino acids. Germline V gene data show CDR1 as SGHRS and CDR2 as YFSETQ. This chain's CDR3 is CASSLGQGAPGYGYTF. CDR3 nucleotides: TGCGCCAGCAGCTTAGGACAGGGGGCGCCCGGCTATGGCTACACCTTC.

This sequence joins TRBV7-9 and TRBJ2-7, with TRBD2 as a possible D gene (7 bases). V lost 5 bases and J lost 6, with 20 bases in between. There are 15 residues in the CDR3. Germline loops: CDR1 SEHNR, CDR2 FQNEAQ (reference sequence). The CDR3 here is CASSQRGGVNLEQYF. CDR3 sequence (DNA): TGTGCCAGCAGCCAAAGAGGGGGGGTTAACCTCGAGCAGTACTTC.

Note on this clonotype: A junction boundary mismatches the germline segment, possibly from a read error. This rearrangement joins TRBV29-1 to TRBJ1-3; 7 nucleotides match TRBD1. This CDR3 region has 13 residues. CDR1 SQVTM and CDR2 ANQGSEA come from the germline V gene. The CDR3 protein is CSIDRDSGNTIYF. The DNA of the CDR3 is TGCAGCATTGACAGGGACTCTGGAAACACCATATATTTT.

This chain connects TRBV6-5 to TRBJ2-3; TRBD2 might be the D (5 bases). V was clipped by 2 bases and J by 0 bases, with 21 bases between them. The CDR3 extends over 19 amino acids. Per germline, CDR1 MNHEY and CDR2 SVGAGI. This CDR3 reads CASSYLFFGSQSSTDTQYF. CDR3 sequence (DNA): TGTGCCAGCAGTTACCTCTTTTTTGGGAGTCAGTCTAGCACAGATACGCAGTATTTT.

V gene TRBV11-3 combines with J gene TRBJ2-3, with 10 nucleotides matching TRBD2. V shed 8 bases, J shed 1 base, and the junction held 9 bases outside the gene matches. CDR1 is SGHNT, CDR2 YENEEA, per germline. There are 16 residues in the CDR3. As DNA, the CDR3 is TGTGCCAGCTCCCACCGGGGGACTAGCGGCACAGATACGCAGTATTTT. Protein sequence: CASSHRGTSGTDTQYF.

The V and J genes are TRBV7-2 and TRBJ2-5; 13 nucleotides match TRBD2. Germline CDR1 SGHTA, CDR2 FQGNSA. The CDR3 runs 16 residues. Unmatched junction bases numbered 6, after V lost 3 bases and J lost 5 bases. CDR3 protein: CASSFRTSGGPETQYF. The CDR3, as DNA: TGTGCCAGCAGCTTCCGGACTAGCGGGGGTCCGGAGACCCAGTACTTC.

This chain links TRBV27 with TRBJ2-7, with 10 positions matching TRBD1. CDR1 is MNHEY and CDR2 is SMNVEV in the germline V gene (reference sequence). V was clipped by 5 bases and J by 3 bases; unmatched bases: 7. The length of the CDR3 is 15 residues. CDR3 in amino acids: CASSADRGRDYEQYF. As DNA, the CDR3 is TGTGCCAGCAGTGCCGACAGGGGGCGCGACTACGAGCAGTACTTC.

This clonotype was seen only once. The chain couples TRBV11-2 to TRBJ2-2; TRBD2 might be the D (7 bases). The CDR3 runs to 15 residues. Trimming removed 5 bases from V and 2 bases from J, with 12 bases in between. The germline V gene encodes CDR1 SGHAT and CDR2 FQNNGV. The CDR3 bases are TGTGCCAGCAGCCCGGGGGGCTATAACACCGGGGAGCTGTTTTTT. Protein: CASSPGGYNTGELFF.

V and J are TRBV3-1 and TRBJ2-1; D is perhaps TRBD2 (6 bases). Trimming removed 1 base at V and 8 bases at J, with 15 bases between. The CDR3 consists of 15 residues. Germline V gene lookup returns CDR1 LGHDT and CDR2 YNNKEL (reference sequence). The CDR3 nucleotides read TGTGCCAGCAGCCAAGCCCTTACTAGCATAGATGAGCAGTTCTTC. As protein: CASSQALTSIDEQFF.

This clonotype appeared once. This chain's CDR3 is CASIVSGGEQFF. The DNA for the CDR3 is TGTGCCAGCATTGTTTCGGGGGGTGAGCAGTTCTTC. V and J are TRBV28 and TRBJ2-1, with TRBD2 identical over 7 bases. Trimming at V came to 7 bases and at J to 9 bases, leaving 6 bases not matched to a gene. The germline gives CDR1 MDHEN, CDR2 SYDVKM. The CDR3 runs 12 residues.

This clonotype was found a few times. The chain carries TRBV7-2 and TRBJ2-7, with D tentatively TRBD1 (5 bases). The germline gives CDR1 SGHTA, CDR2 FQGNSA. The CDR3 runs 13 residues. V lost 5 bases, J lost 2 bases, and 10 bases lay in between. CDR3 region: CASSPTGPYEQYF. The DNA of the CDR3 is TGTGCCAGCAGCCCCACAGGACCCTACGAGCAGTACTTC.

The chain carries TRBV30 and TRBJ2-2; no definite D call. Germline V gene data show CDR1 as GTSNPN and CDR2 as SVGIG (reference sequence). This CDR3 region has 12 residues. V was trimmed by 2 bases and J by 4 bases, leaving 5 bases between them. The CDR3 DNA reads as TGTGCCTGGAGTATGATCACCGGGGAGCTGTTTTTT. It specifies CAWSMITGELFF.

The genes are TRBV20-1 and TRBJ2-2; 7 bases fit TRBD2. Trimming at V came to 3 bases and at J to 3 bases, leaving 7 bases not matched to a gene. Per the germline V gene, CDR1 is DFQATT and CDR2 is SNEGSKA (reference sequence). This CDR3 region has 15 residues. The CDR3 DNA reads as TGCAGTGCTAGCGGGGGGTTCATAGACACCGGGGAGCTGTTTTTT. It is translated as CSASGGFIDTGELFF.

The chain couples TRBV30 to TRBJ2-2; D gene unclear. The V gene lost 5 bases and the J gene lost 6 bases, with 7 bases spanning the gap. CDR3 length: 11 amino acids. Per germline, CDR1 GTSNPN and CDR2 SVGIG (reference sequence). The CDR3 coding sequence is TGTGCCTGGGCTGAACCCGGGGAGCTGTTTTTT. Translated, it gives CAWAEPGELFF.

V gene TRBV5-6 combines with J gene TRBJ1-1; D is uncertain. V lost 0 bases to trimming and J lost 0 bases, with 6 bases between them. The germline CDR1 and CDR2 sequences are SGHDT and YYEEEE. The CDR3 is 14 residues long. The CDR3 region is CASSLAQLNTEAFF. CDR3 coding DNA: TGTGCCAGCAGCTTGGCCCAGCTGAACACTGAAGCTTTCTTT.

This rearrangement joins TRBV29-1 to TRBJ2-5; the D gene is possibly TRBD2 (5 bases). From germline, CDR1 is SQVTM and CDR2 ANQGSEA. This CDR3 spans 11 amino acids. With 7 bases removed from V and 5 bases from J, the gap between germline ends came to 11 bases. In DNA, the CDR3 is TGCAGCGGGCAACGCGGGGAGACCCAGTACTTC. Amino acids: CSGQRGETQYF.

This clonotype occurred once. The V gene is TRBV3-1, the J gene TRBJ1-2; no definite D call. The V gene lost 1 base and the J gene lost 2 bases, with 20 bases spanning the gap. Germline V gene lookup returns CDR1 LGHDT and CDR2 YNNKEL (reference sequence). The CDR3 extends over 18 amino acids. CDR3 in DNA: TGTGCCAGCAGCCAAGTGACCGGCACACCGAGAAAAAACTATGGCTACACCTTC. Translating it yields CASSQVTGTPRKNYGYTF.

The chain links TRBV11-2 to TRBJ2-1; 7 nucleotides match TRBD2. Germline V gives CDR1 SGHAT, CDR2 FQNNGV. There are 13 residues in the CDR3. V trimming: 5 bases; J trimming: 7 bases; junction bases outside the gene matches: 5. The CDR3 DNA follows: TGTGCCAGCAGCCCGGGGACTATAAATGAGCAGTTCTTC. Residues: CASSPGTINEQFF. The full variable domain, its missing parts supplied by reference TRBV11-2 and TRBJ2-1, is EAGVAQSPRYKIIEKRQSVAFWCNPISGHATLYWYQQILGQGPKLLIQFQNNGVVDDSQLPKDRFSAERLKGVDSTLKIQPAKLEDSAVYLCASSPGTINEQFFGPGTRLTVL.

The gene calls are TRBV20-1 and TRBJ2-7, with TRBD1 identical over 12 bases. This CDR3 has 15 residues. Trimming cost V 0 bases and J 5 bases; bases outside gene matches: 5. Germline assignment: CDR1 DFQATT and CDR2 SNEGSKA (reference sequence). The DNA of the CDR3 is TGCAGTGCTAGAGATTCGGGGACAGGGGGCAACGAGCAGTACTTC. Protein product: CSARDSGTGGNEQYF.

CDR3 bases: TGTGCCAGTACCGCCATCCGGACAGGGGAGAGTAGCAATCAGCCCCAGCATTTT. Translating it yields CASTAIRTGESSNQPQHF. This rearrangement joins TRBV19 to TRBJ1-5, with 9 bases aligning to TRBD1. With 7 bases clipped from V and 0 bases from J, the junction kept 13 bases outside the gene matches. The CDR3 sequence is 18 residues long. Germline V gene data show CDR1 as LNHDA and CDR2 as SQIVND (reference sequence). Drawing the rest from reference TRBV19 and TRBJ1-5, the complete variable domain is DGGITQSPKYLFRKEGQNVTLSCEQNLNHDAMYWYRQDPGQGLRLIYYSQIVNDFQKGDIAEGYSVSREKKESFPLTVTSAQKNPTAFYLCASTAIRTGESSNQPQHFGDGTRLSIL.

The J gene is TRBJ2-1, the V gene TRBV30; D ambiguous. The CDR3 totals 11 residues. Trimming left V 2 bases short and J 8 bases short, with 7 bases between. Germline assignment: CDR1 GTSNPN and CDR2 SVGIG (reference sequence). The CDR3 loop is CAWSFGHEQFF. The CDR3 DNA reads TGTGCCTGGAGTTTCGGCCATGAGCAGTTCTTC. Complete variable domain (other parts from reference TRBV30 and TRBJ2-1): SQTIHQWPATLVQPVGSPLSLECTVEGTSNPNLYWYRQAAGRGLQLLFYSVGIGQISSEVPQNLSASRPQDRQFILSSKKLLLSDSGFYLCAWSFGHEQFFGPGTRLTVL.

The chain has TRBV24-1 and TRBJ2-5; D is unresolved. This CDR3 has 15 amino acids. Between the trimmed V and J ends, which lost 1 base and 0 bases, there was a span of 8 bases. In germline, CDR1 is KGHDR, CDR2 SFDVKD. DNA of the CDR3: TGTGCCACCAGTGATTTTCTAGGGAACCAAGAGACCCAGTACTTC. This codes for CATSDFLGNQETQYF.

Only one count was recorded for this clonotype. The rearrangement joins TRBV9 to TRBJ2-1, with TRBD2 matching over 11 bases. The CDR3 consists of 14 residues. The ends lost 0 bases at V and 14 bases at J; junction bases unmatched: 7. CDR1 and CDR2 from the germline V gene are SGDLS and YYNGEE. The CDR3 DNA reads TGTGCCAGCAGCGTAGAAAGTCTAGCGGGGGGAGAGTTCTTC. Translation gives CASSVESLAGGEFF.